Presented here are 31 T cell receptor beta chains from one specimen sequenced in a study of vaccination and CD4 T cells after COVID-19. TCRdb independently ran MiXCR on the PCR reads; one entry per CDR3 protein. The repertoire holds tens of thousands of distinct CDR3 sequences, with around 49% as singletons. As to time point: late sampling 161 to 241 days after vaccination in a few convalescent patients. The sequencing used CD4+ T cells from blood, collected about 7 months after SARS-CoV-2 vaccination. Source of these receptors: a human donor who had recovered from COVID-19.

The genes are TRBV4-1 and TRBJ2-5, with 9 bases aligning to TRBD1. The CDR3 covers 16 residues. Germline loops: CDR1 MGHRA, CDR2 YSYEKL. J was trimmed by 5 bases and V by 0 bases; bases with no gene match: 7. The chain's CDR3 is CASSQDGRTGVETQYF. The CDR3, as DNA: TGCGCCAGCAGCCAAGATGGTCGGACAGGGGTCGAGACCCAGTACTTC.

The chain is built from TRBV6-2 or TRBV6-3 and TRBJ2-5; D is perhaps TRBD2 (6 bases). This CDR3 contains 14 residues. Trimming stripped 8 bases from V and 2 bases from J, with 15 bases between. Germline V lookup: CDR1 MNHEY, CDR2 SVGEGT. The CDR3 DNA reads as TGTGCCAGCGGACCGGGGGTAGGGCAAGAGACCCAGTACTTC. Translation: CASGPGVGQETQYF.

The CDR3 DNA reads TGTGCCAGCAGGAGAGGGGACAAAAGCACAGATACGCAGTATTTT. Translation: CASRRGDKSTDTQYF. The chain employs TRBV28 and TRBJ2-3; possibly TRBD1 for D (6 bases). The CDR3 is made up of 15 amino acids. CDR1 is MDHEN, CDR2 SYDVKM, per germline. Trimming took 6 bases from V and 0 from J, leaving 13 bases between them. The whole variable domain, remainder taken from reference TRBV28 and TRBJ2-3, is DVKVTQSSRYLVKRTGEKVFLECVQDMDHENMFWYRQDPGLGLRLIYFSYDVKMKEKGDIPEGYSVSREKKERFSLILESASTNQTSMYLCASRRGDKSTDTQYFGPGTRLTVL.

This clonotype showed up just a few times. The chain has TRBV27 and TRBJ2-5, with 9 nucleotides matching TRBD1. CDR3 length: 18 amino acids. V was pared by 5 bases and J by 2 bases, with 15 bases of the junction left unmatched. Germline V CDR1 and CDR2: MNHEY, SMNVEV (reference sequence). The CDR3 sequence: CASSLFRDRVRGQETQYF. CDR3 DNA sequence: TGTGCCAGCAGTCTATTCCGGGACAGGGTGAGGGGTCAAGAGACCCAGTACTTC.

The chain links TRBV6-4 to TRBJ1-1; D perhaps matches TRBD1 (6 bases). CDR1 and CDR2 from the germline V gene are MRHNA and SNTAGT. The CDR3 runs to 18 residues. Trimming removed 4 bases at V and 2 bases at J, with 23 bases between. The CDR3 DNA is TGTGCCAGCAGTGCCCTCCCGGCACGGACAGATATTAACACTGAAGCTTTCTTT. Protein sequence: CASSALPARTDINTEAFF.

This clonotype was seen a handful of times. The CDR3 loop is CSGSFANIQYF. The DNA for the CDR3 is TGCAGTGGCAGCTTCGCAAACATTCAGTACTTC. This chain links TRBV20-1 with TRBJ2-4; D is unclear. V gave up 7 bases and J gave up 6 bases, with 10 bases separating them. The V gene's germline CDR1 is DFQATT and CDR2 SNEGSKA (reference sequence). CDR3 length: 11 residues.

Only a few counts were recorded for this clonotype. This sequence joins TRBV20-1 and TRBJ1-6, with a possible D match to TRBD1 (5 bases). Trimming left V 0 bases short and J 10 bases short, with 10 bases between. The CDR3 contains 13 residues. The germline V gene encodes CDR1 DFQATT and CDR2 SNEGSKA (reference sequence). This chain's CDR3 is CSARDQGNSPLHF. CDR3 sequence (DNA): TGCAGTGCTAGAGACCAGGGTAACTCACCCCTCCACTTT.

This chain joins TRBV6-1 and TRBJ2-6; 8 nucleotides agree with TRBD1. The V gene's germline CDR1 is MNHNS and CDR2 SASEGT. This CDR3 contains 15 residues. V shed 10 bases, J shed 2 bases, and the junction held 7 bases outside the gene matches. CDR3 coding DNA: TGTGCCACGGCTCCAGGGGGCGCTGGGGCCAACGTCCTGACTTTC. Translated: CATAPGGAGANVLTF.

This clonotype was picked up a small number of times. The J gene is TRBJ2-3, the V gene TRBV27; 9 nucleotides agree with TRBD1. Germline V lookup: CDR1 MNHEY, CDR2 SMNVEV (reference sequence). The junction had 7 bases not matched to a gene; V was cut back by 5 bases and J by 7 bases. CDR3 size: 14 residues. The CDR3 DNA is TGTGCCAGCAGTCCAGGGACAGGGAGGAATACGCAGTATTTT. Its translation is CASSPGTGRNTQYF.

As DNA, the CDR3 is TGTGCCAGCACCGGGCCGGGACGGACTAACTATGGCTACACCTTC. Translated, it gives CASTGPGRTNYGYTF. This sequence joins TRBV6-2 or TRBV6-3 and TRBJ1-2; D possibly corresponds to TRBD1 (5 bases). Looked up from germline, CDR1 is MNHEY and CDR2 is SVGEGT. The CDR3 totals 15 residues. V dropped 7 bases and J dropped 0 bases, with 15 bases sitting between them.

This clonotype was seen a handful of times. The gene calls are TRBV24-1 and TRBJ1-1, with D unclear. The CDR3 is 14 amino acids. V lost 3 bases and J 1 base, leaving 8 bases between the germline ends. Germline lookup yields CDR1 KGHDR and CDR2 SFDVKD. The CDR3 coding sequence is TGTGCCACCAGTGATGGGAGGGAGAACACTGAAGCTTTCTTT. It encodes CATSDGRENTEAFF.

This clonotype was seen only a few times. The rearrangement links TRBV20-1 to TRBJ1-5, with D unresolved. This CDR3 has 14 residues. In germline, CDR1 is DFQATT, CDR2 SNEGSKA (reference sequence). Trimming shortened V by 0 bases and J by 7 bases, and 13 bases separated the two germline ends. In nucleotides, the CDR3 is TGCAGTGCTAGAGAAGCCTCGCCAGGACAGCCCCAGCATTTT. As protein: CSAREASPGQPQHF.

This clonotype was detected only a few times. The chain joins TRBV4-1 to TRBJ1-6; the D gene is possibly TRBD1 (5 bases). V was shortened by 0 bases and J by 5 bases, with 14 bases between the two germline ends. The CDR3 is made up of 17 amino acids. Looked up from germline, CDR1 is MGHRA and CDR2 is YSYEKL. Here the CDR3 reads CASSQDPPGLNNSPLHF. CDR3 nucleotides: TGCGCCAGCAGCCAAGATCCCCCGGGACTTAATAATTCACCCCTCCACTTT.

The chain has TRBV28 and TRBJ1-5, with a possible D match to TRBD1 (6 bases). Trimming removed 4 bases from V and 1 base from J, with 14 bases in between. The CDR3 contains 16 residues. Germline V gene sequence: CDR1 MDHEN, CDR2 SYDVKM. The CDR3 loop is CASSSLTGSSNQPQHF. The DNA of the CDR3 is TGTGCCAGCAGTTCCCTCACAGGGTCCAGCAATCAGCCCCAGCATTTT. The full variable domain, rest sourced from reference TRBV28 and TRBJ1-5, is DVKVTQSSRYLVKRTGEKVFLECVQDMDHENMFWYRQDPGLGLRLIYFSYDVKMKEKGDIPEGYSVSREKKERFSLILESASTNQTSMYLCASSSLTGSSNQPQHFGDGTRLSIL.

This rearrangement joins TRBV6-1 to TRBJ2-1; TRBD2 matches at 8 bases. This CDR3 is 15 amino acids long. CDR1 MNHNS and CDR2 SASEGT come from the germline V gene. With 5 bases clipped from V and 6 bases from J, the junction kept 9 bases outside the gene matches. The CDR3, as DNA: TGTGCCAGCAGTCAACCGGGACTAGGTGGCAATGAGCAGTTCTTC. Translating it yields CASSQPGLGGNEQFF.

The V call is TRBV20-1, the J call TRBJ2-1, with 9 nucleotides matching TRBD1. Germline assignment: CDR1 DFQATT and CDR2 SNEGSKA (reference sequence). Trimming removed 3 bases from V and 0 bases from J; junction bases left unmatched: 3. This CDR3 has 15 amino acids. CDR3 in amino acids: CSARGQGSSYNEQFF. For the CDR3, the DNA is TGCAGTGCTAGGGGACAGGGAAGCTCCTACAATGAGCAGTTCTTC.

This clonotype was counted between two and nine times. This chain joins TRBV7-9 and TRBJ1-1, with 10 bases fitting TRBD1. Germline CDR1 reads SEHNR; CDR2 reads FQNEAQ (reference sequence). CDR3 length equals 15 residues. Trimming at V came to 5 bases and at J to 1 base, leaving 4 bases not matched to a gene. The CDR3 is CASSRDRGANTEAFF. CDR3 bases: TGTGCCAGCAGCCGGGACAGGGGAGCGAACACTGAAGCTTTCTTT. Variable domain in full (rest from reference TRBV7-9 and TRBJ1-1): DTGVSQNPRHKITKRGQNVTFRCDPISEHNRLYWYRQTLGQGPEFLTYFQNEAQLEKSRLLSDRFSAERPKGSFSTLEIQRTEQGDSAMYLCASSRDRGANTEAFFGQGTRLTVV.

Comment on this clonotype: The junction departs from the called germline gene at one end, perhaps through a read error. J is TRBJ2-1 and V is TRBV6-1; D is unclear. Germline CDR1 reads MNHNS; CDR2 reads SASEGT. This CDR3 is built from 11 residues. CDR3 DNA sequence: TGTGCCAGCAGTGAATTTAGGCTTTTTGGGTTC. Protein product: CASSEFRLFGF.

V gene TRBV6-2 or TRBV6-3 combines with J gene TRBJ2-3; D is possibly TRBD2 (6 bases). CDR1 MNHEY and CDR2 SVGEGT come from the germline V gene. V was shortened by 6 bases and J by 4 bases, with 20 bases between the two germline ends. This CDR3 is built from 16 residues. The CDR3 bases are TGTGCCAGCAGCGAGTTTCTAGCGTCCAAGGCAGATACGCAGTATTTT. Translation gives CASSEFLASKADTQYF.

V usage is TRBV20-1 and J usage is TRBJ2-3, with D possibly matching TRBD2 (5 bases). Trimming took 3 bases from V and 5 from J, leaving 15 bases between them. This CDR3 spans 14 amino acids. CDR1 and CDR2 (germline): DFQATT, SNEGSKA (reference sequence). CDR3 sequence: CSASLNIGVDTQYF. CDR3 DNA: TGCAGTGCTAGTTTGAATATCGGGGTAGATACGCAGTATTTT.

This sequence joins TRBV14 and TRBJ2-7; TRBD2 matches at 7 bases. This CDR3 region has 16 residues. Germline V gene data show CDR1 as SGHDN and CDR2 as FVKESK. V gave up 0 bases and J gave up 5 bases; unmatched junction bases: 10. The chain's CDR3 is CASSQDRRRERNEQYF. Written as DNA, the CDR3 is TGTGCCAGCAGCCAAGATAGGCGGCGGGAGAGAAACGAGCAGTACTTC.

The genes are TRBV7-8 and TRBJ2-2; 9 bases align to TRBD1. The CDR3 totals 16 residues. V was pared by 1 base and J by 6 bases, with 6 bases of the junction left unmatched. Germline V lookup: CDR1 SGHVS, CDR2 FQNEAQ. CDR3 region: CASSLGYRGPPGELFF. The CDR3 DNA sequence: TGTGCCAGCAGCTTAGGGTACAGGGGGCCCCCCGGGGAGCTGTTTTTT. Complete variable domain (other parts from reference TRBV7-8 and TRBJ2-2): GAGVSQSPRYKVAKRGQDVALRCDPISGHVSLFWYQQALGQGPEFLTYFQNEAQLDKSGLPSDRFFAERPEGSVSTLKIQRTQQEDSAVYLCASSLGYRGPPGELFFGEGSRLTVL.

This clonotype has a handful of counts. The chain employs TRBV7-9 and TRBJ2-5; TRBD1 or TRBD2 may be the D gene (5 bases each). The CDR3 sequence is 14 residues long. V shed 1 base and J shed 3 bases, with 9 bases lying between them. Germline V CDR1 and CDR2: SEHNR, FQNEAQ (reference sequence). The CDR3 here is CASSLDGTEETQYF. In DNA, the CDR3 is TGTGCCAGCAGCTTAGACGGGACGGAAGAGACCCAGTACTTC.

The chain has TRBV7-8 and TRBJ2-1; tentative D call: TRBD1 (5 bases). CDR1 and CDR2 from the germline V gene are SGHVS and FQNEAQ. The CDR3 runs 14 residues. V was shortened by 7 bases and J by 7 bases, with 17 bases between the two germline ends. The CDR3 reads CASKRGGTTNEQFF. The CDR3 nucleotides are TGTGCCAGCAAAAGGGGCGGAACAACGAATGAGCAGTTCTTC.

This clonotype was found a few times. The chain couples TRBV19 to TRBJ2-7; 8 bases align to TRBD1. Germline lookup yields CDR1 LNHDA and CDR2 SQIVND (reference sequence). The CDR3 length is 14 residues. Trimming at V came to 4 bases and at J to 5 bases, leaving 7 bases not matched to a gene. The CDR3 is CASSTQRTGHEQYF. The CDR3 DNA sequence: TGTGCCAGTAGTACTCAACGGACAGGGCACGAGCAGTACTTC. The full variable domain, with the rest looked up from reference TRBV19 and TRBJ2-7, is DGGITQSPKYLFRKEGQNVTLSCEQNLNHDAMYWYRQDPGQGLRLIYYSQIVNDFQKGDIAEGYSVSREKKESFPLTVTSAQKNPTAFYLCASSTQRTGHEQYFGPGTRLTVT.

The chain is built from TRBV20-1 and TRBJ2-2; the D gene is possibly TRBD2 (6 bases). V lost 6 bases, J lost 1 base, and 15 bases lay in between. The CDR3 consists of 15 residues. Germline V gene lookup returns CDR1 DFQATT and CDR2 SNEGSKA (reference sequence). The CDR3 bases are TGCAGTGCACCCTCGGCTAGCGAGAACACCGGGGAGCTGTTTTTT. Residues: CSAPSASENTGELFF.

This clonotype was counted between two and nine times. CDR3 DNA sequence: TGCAGCGTTGCAGAACATAGCAATCAGCCCCAGCATTTT. The encoded protein is CSVAEHSNQPQHF. The chain employs TRBV29-1 and TRBJ1-5; D unresolved. The V end was cut by 4 bases, the J end by 0 bases, with 7 bases between. Germline loops: CDR1 SQVTM, CDR2 ANQGSEA. The CDR3 spans 13 residues. The full variable domain, completed using reference TRBV29-1 and TRBJ1-5, is SAVISQKPSRDICQRGTSLTIQCQVDSQVTMMFWYRQQPGQSLTLIATANQGSEATYESGFVIDKFPISRPNLTFSTLTVSNMSPEDSSIYLCSVAEHSNQPQHFGDGTRLSIL.

V usage is TRBV12-3 or TRBV12-4 and J usage is TRBJ1-2, with no clear D. Trimming removed 5 bases from V and 8 bases from J, with 21 bases in between. This CDR3 contains 15 residues. CDR3 DNA sequence: TGTGCCAGCAGTCTTATGGCGGGGAGTGAAGGCGGCTACACCTTC. It encodes CASSLMAGSEGGYTF.

The V call is TRBV20-1, the J call TRBJ2-1, with 10 bases that match TRBD2. The CDR3 has 15 amino acids. V was pared by 0 bases and J by 9 bases, with 8 bases of the junction left unmatched. Germline loops: CDR1 DFQATT, CDR2 SNEGSKA (reference sequence). This CDR3 is CSARESSGSSSEQFF. CDR3 DNA sequence: TGCAGTGCTAGAGAGTCTAGCGGGAGCTCCAGTGAGCAGTTCTTC.

V gene TRBV19 combines with J gene TRBJ1-2; no clear D gene. The length of the CDR3 is 14 residues. Trimming left V 0 bases short and J 8 bases short, with 13 bases between. Germline loops: CDR1 LNHDA, CDR2 SQIVND (reference sequence). The CDR3 loop is CASSIDLKRSGYTF. The DNA of the CDR3 is TGTGCCAGTAGTATAGATCTAAAGAGGAGCGGCTACACCTTC.

This sequence joins TRBV19 and TRBJ2-7; 8 bases agree with TRBD1. V lost 5 bases, J lost 0 bases, and 6 bases stayed unmatched. The germline V gene has CDR1 LNHDA and CDR2 SQIVND (reference sequence). This CDR3 has 15 residues. In nucleotides, the CDR3 is TGTGCCAGTAGTGTCGGGACAGGTACCTCCTACGAGCAGTACTTC. Its protein is CASSVGTGTSYEQYF.